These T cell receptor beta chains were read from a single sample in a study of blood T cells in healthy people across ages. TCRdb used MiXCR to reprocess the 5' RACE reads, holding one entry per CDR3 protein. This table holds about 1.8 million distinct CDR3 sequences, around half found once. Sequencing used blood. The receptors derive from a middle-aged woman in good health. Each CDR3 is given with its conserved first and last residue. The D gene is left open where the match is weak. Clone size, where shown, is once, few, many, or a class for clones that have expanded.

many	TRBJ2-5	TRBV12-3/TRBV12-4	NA	TGTGCCAGCAGGCAGGGGATAGAGACCCAGTACTTC	CASRQGIETQYF
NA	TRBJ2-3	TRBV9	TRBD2	TGTGCCAGCAGACCTAGCGGAGCCACAGATACGCAGTATTTT	CASRPSGATDTQYF
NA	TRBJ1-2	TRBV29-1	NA	TGCAGCGTCTCTGCCCCCGGCGGGACGCCCTATGGCTACACCTTC	CSVSAPGGTPYGYTF
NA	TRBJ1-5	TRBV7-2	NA	TGTGCCAGCAGCCCGCGGTGGGCGGGCAATCAGCCCCAGCATTTT	CASSPRWAGNQPQHF
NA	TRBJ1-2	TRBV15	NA	TGTGCCACCAGCAGAGATCCGGGGGGTAGGGCCAACTATGGCTACACCTTC	CATSRDPGGRANYGYTF
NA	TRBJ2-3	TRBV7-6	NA	TGTGCCAGCAGCTTGGCCGGCAACTGGGAGCAGTATTTT	CASSLAGNWEQYF
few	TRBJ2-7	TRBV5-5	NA	TGTGCCAGCAGCGCCAGACAGGCATCTTCCTACGAGCAGTACTTC	CASSARQASSYEQYF
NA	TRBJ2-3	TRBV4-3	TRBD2	TGCGCCAGCACCCGACTAGCGGGTATAACAGATACGCAGTATTTT	CASTRLAGITDTQYF
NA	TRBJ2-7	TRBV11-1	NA	TGTGCCAGCAGCTTAAGTCTCGGCGGCCGATCCTACGAGCAGTACTTC	CASSLSLGGRSYEQYF
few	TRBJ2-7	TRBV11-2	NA	TGTGCCAGCAGCGGCGAATTCTACGAGCAGTACTTC	CASSGEFYEQYF